This entry features one T cell receptor beta chain sequence. Its matching antigen is unknown. Isolation of CD4+ and CD8+ cells used positive magnetic bead selection, with purity checked by flow cytometry. This specimen belongs to a study of somatic mutations in cytotoxic T cells in rheumatoid arthritis. This table comes from immunoSEQ multiplex PCR, and its TCRdb copy is limited to in-frame clones, with some not included. The sample lists more than 11,000 clones, 82% occurring once. With V trimmed by 1 base and J by 4 bases, 5 bases remained unmatched. This CDR3 region has 15 residues. Germline CDR1 SGHAT, CDR2 FQNNGV. Study-wide findings and caveats: In rheumatoid arthritis patients, unlike healthy controls, CD8+ clonality rose with age.

This rearrangement joins TRBV11-2 to TRBJ2-7, with TRBD2 matching over 9 bases. The clonotype comes from an adult with rheumatoid arthritis. The sample was CD8+ T cells sorted from blood. The CDR3 loop is CASSLVAGGPYEQYF. The DNA for the CDR3 is TGTGCCAGCAGCTTAGTCGCGGGGGGGCCTTACGAGCAGTACTTC.